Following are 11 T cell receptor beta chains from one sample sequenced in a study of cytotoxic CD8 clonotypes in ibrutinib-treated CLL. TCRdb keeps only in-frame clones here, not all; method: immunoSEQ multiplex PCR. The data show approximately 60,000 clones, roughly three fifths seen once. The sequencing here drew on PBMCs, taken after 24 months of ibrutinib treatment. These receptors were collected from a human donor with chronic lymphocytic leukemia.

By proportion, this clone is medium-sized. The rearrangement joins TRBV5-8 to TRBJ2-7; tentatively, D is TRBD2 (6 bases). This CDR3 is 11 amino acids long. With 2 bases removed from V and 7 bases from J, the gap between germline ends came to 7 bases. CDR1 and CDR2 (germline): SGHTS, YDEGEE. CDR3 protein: CASSFGGEQYV. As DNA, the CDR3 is TGTGCCAGCAGCTTTGGGGGGGAGCAGTACGTC.

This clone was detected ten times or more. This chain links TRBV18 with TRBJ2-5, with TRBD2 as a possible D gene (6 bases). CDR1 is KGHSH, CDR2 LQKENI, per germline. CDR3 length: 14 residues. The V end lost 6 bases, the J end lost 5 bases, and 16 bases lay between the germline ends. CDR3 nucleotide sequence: TGTGCCAGCTCCCCCGCGGGGATACAGGAGACCCAGTACTTC. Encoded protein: CASSPAGIQETQYF. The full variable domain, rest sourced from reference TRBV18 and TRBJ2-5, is NAGVMQNPRHLVRRRGQEARLRCSPMKGHSHVYWYRQLPEEGLKFMVYLQKENIIDESGMPKERFSAEFPKEGPSILRIQQVVRGDSAAYFCASSPAGIQETQYFGPGTRLLVL.

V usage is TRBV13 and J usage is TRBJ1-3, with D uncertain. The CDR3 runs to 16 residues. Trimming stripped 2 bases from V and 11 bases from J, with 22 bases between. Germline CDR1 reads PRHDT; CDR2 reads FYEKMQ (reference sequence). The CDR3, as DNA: TGTGCCAGCAGCTTAAAATCAGTGCTTAACCCCTCCCCCATATATTTT. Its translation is CASSLKSVLNPSPIYF.

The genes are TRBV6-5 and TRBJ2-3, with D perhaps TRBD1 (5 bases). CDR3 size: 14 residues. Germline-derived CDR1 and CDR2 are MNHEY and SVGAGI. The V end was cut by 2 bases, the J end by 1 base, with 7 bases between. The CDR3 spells CASSYGQRTDTQYF. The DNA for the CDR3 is TGTGCCAGCAGTTACGGACAACGCACAGATACGCAGTATTTT.

DNA for the CDR3: TGTGCCAGCAGCTGGGAGACAGGGAAGAACTATGGCTACACCTTC. Amino acid sequence: CASSWETGKNYGYTF. The rearrangement uses TRBV2 and TRBJ1-2; the match to TRBD1 covers 7 bases. Trimming removed 6 bases from V and 2 bases from J; junction bases left unmatched: 9. CDR3 length equals 15 residues. From germline, CDR1 is SNHLY and CDR2 FYNNEI. The full variable domain, with the rest looked up from reference TRBV2 and TRBJ1-2, is EPEVTQTPSHQVTQMGQEVILRCVPISNHLYFYWYRQILGQKVEFLVSFYNNEISEKSEIFDDQFSVERPDGSNFTLKIRSTKLEDSAMYFCASSWETGKNYGYTFGSGTRLTVV.

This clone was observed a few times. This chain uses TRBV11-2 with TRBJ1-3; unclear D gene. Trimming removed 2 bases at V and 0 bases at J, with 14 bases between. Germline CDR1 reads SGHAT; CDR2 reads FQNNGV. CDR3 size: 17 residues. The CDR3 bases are TGTGCCAGCAGCTTATCCTCGACACGCCTCTCTGGAAACACCATATATTTT. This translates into CASSLSSTRLSGNTIYF.

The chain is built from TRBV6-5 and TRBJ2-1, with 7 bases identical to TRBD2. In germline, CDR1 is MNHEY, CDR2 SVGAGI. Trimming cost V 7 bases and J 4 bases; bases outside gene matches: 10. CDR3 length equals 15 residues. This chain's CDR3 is CASTRRGRGYNEQFF. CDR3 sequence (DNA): TGTGCCAGCACTCGACGCGGGAGAGGGTACAATGAGCAGTTCTTC.

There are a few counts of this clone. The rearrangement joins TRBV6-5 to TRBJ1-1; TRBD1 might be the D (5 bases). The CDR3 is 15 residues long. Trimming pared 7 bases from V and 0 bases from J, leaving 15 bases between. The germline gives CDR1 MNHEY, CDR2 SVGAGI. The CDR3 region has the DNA TGTGCCAGCAAGAGGGACCCGACGATGAACACTGAAGCTTTCTTT. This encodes CASKRDPTMNTEAFF.

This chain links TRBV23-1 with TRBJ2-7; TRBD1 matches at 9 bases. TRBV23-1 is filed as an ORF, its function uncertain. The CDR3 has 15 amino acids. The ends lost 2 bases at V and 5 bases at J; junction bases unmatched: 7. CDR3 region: CASSQPKDRGHEQYV. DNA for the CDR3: TGCGCCAGCAGTCAACCGAAGGACAGGGGCCACGAGCAGTACGTC.

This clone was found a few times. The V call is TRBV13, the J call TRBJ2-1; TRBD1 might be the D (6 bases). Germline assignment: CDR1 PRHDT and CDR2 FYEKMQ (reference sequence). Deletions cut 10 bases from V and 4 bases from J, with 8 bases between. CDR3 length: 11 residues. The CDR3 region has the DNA TGTGCCACTGGGACATACAATGAGCAGTTCTTC. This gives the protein CATGTYNEQFF.

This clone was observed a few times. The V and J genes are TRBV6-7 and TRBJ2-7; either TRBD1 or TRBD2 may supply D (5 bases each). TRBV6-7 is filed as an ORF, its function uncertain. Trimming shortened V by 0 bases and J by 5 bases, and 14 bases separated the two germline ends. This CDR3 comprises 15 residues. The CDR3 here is CASSYSIVRDDEQYF. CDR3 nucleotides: TGTGCCAGCAGTTACTCGATCGTTAGGGACGACGAGCAGTACTTC.